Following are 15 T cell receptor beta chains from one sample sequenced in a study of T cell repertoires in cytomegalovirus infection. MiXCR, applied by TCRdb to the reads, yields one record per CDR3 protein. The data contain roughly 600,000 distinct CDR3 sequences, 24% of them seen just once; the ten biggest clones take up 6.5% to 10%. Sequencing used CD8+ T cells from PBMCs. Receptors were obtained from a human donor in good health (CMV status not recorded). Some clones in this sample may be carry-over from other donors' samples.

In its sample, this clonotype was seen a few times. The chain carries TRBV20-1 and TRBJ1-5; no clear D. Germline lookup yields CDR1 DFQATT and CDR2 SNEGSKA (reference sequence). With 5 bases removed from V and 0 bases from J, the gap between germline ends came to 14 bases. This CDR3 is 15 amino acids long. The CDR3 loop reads CSALPGLNSNQPQHF. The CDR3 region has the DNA TGCAGTGCTCTACCCGGACTGAATAGCAATCAGCCCCAGCATTTT.

CDR3 protein: CSVETGRTDTQYF. The CDR3 DNA reads as TGCAGCGTTGAGACAGGGCGGACAGATACGCAGTATTTT. V is TRBV29-1 and J is TRBJ2-3; 7 bases agree with TRBD1. Germline V lookup: CDR1 SQVTM, CDR2 ANQGSEA. This CDR3 spans 13 amino acids. Trimming took 3 bases from V and 3 from J; bases not matched to a gene: 3.

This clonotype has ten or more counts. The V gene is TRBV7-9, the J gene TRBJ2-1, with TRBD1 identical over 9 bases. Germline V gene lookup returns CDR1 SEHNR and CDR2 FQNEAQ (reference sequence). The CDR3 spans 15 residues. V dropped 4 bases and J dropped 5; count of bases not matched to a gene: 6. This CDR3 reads CASSYIRDRDNEQFF. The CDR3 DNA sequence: TGTGCCAGCAGCTACATCCGGGACAGGGACAATGAGCAGTTCTTC.

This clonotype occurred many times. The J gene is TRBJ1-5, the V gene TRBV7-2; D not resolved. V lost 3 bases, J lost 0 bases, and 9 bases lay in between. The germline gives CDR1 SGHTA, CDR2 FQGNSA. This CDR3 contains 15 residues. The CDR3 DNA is TGTGCCAGCAGCTTGGCAGCTGATAGCAATCAGCCCCAGCATTTT. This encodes CASSLAADSNQPQHF.

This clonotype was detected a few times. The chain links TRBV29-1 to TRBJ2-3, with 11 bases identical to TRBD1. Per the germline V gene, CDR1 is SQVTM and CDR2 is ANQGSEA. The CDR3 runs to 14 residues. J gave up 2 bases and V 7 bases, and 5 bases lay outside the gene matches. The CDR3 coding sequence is TGCAGCGATGGACAGGGGGCTACCACAGATACGCAGTATTTT. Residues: CSDGQGATTDTQYF.

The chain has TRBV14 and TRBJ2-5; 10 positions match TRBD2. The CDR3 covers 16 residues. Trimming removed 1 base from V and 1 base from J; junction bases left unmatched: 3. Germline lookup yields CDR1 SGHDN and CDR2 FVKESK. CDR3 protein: CASSQGLAGVQETQYF. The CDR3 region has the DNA TGTGCCAGCAGCCAAGGCCTAGCGGGGGTCCAAGAGACCCAGTACTTC.

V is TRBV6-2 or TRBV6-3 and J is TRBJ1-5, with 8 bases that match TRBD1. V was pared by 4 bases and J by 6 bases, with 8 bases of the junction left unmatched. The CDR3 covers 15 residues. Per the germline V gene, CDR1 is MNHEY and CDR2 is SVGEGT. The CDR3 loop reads CASSWPQGVFQPQHF. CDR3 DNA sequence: TGTGCCAGCAGTTGGCCACAGGGGGTGTTTCAGCCCCAGCATTTT.

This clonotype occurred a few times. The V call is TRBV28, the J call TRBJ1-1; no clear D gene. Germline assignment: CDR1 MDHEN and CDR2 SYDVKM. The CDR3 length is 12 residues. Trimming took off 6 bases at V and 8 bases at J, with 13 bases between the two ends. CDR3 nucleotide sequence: TGTGCCAGCAGATACGGGTATACGGAAGCTTTCTTT. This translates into CASRYGYTEAFF.

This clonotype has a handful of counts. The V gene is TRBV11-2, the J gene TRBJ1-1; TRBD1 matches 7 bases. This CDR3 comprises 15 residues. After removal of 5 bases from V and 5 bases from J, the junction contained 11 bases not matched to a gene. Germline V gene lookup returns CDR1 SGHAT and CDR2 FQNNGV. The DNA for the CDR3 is TGTGCCAGCAGCCATACGGACAGGCCCCCTACTGAAGCTTTCTTT. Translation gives CASSHTDRPPTEAFF.

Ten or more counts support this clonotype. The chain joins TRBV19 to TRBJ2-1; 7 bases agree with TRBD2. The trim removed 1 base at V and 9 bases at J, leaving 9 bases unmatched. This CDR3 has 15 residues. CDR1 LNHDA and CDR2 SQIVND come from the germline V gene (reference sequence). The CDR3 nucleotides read TGTGCCAGTAGTATAGGCCGGGACTACCTCTCTGAGCAGTTCTTC. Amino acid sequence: CASSIGRDYLSEQFF.

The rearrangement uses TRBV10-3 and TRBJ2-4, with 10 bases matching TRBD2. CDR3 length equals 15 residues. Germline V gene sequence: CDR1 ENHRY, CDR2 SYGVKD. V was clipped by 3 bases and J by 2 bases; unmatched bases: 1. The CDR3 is CAISELAGTKNIQYF. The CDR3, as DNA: TGTGCCATCAGTGAACTAGCGGGGACCAAAAACATTCAGTACTTC.

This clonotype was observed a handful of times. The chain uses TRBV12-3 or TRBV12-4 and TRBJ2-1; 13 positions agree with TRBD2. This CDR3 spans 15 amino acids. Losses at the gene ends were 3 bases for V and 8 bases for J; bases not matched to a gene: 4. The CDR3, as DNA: TGTGCCAGCAGTTTCGGGACTAGCGGGGTGGATGAGCAGTTCTTC. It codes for CASSFGTSGVDEQFF.

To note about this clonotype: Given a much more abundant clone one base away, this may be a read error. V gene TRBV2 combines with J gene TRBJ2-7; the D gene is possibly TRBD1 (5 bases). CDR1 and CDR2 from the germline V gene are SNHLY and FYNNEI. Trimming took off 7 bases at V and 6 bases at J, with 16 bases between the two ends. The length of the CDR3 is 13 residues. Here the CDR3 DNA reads TGTGCCAGCACCCCCCTCAGGGCTGCCGAGCAGTACTTC. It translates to CASTPLRAAEQYF.

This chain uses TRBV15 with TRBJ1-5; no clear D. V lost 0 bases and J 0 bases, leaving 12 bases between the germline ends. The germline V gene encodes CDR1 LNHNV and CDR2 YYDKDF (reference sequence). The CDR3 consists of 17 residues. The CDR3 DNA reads TGTGCCACCAGCAGAGATAGAGGTTTATATAGCAATCAGCCCCAGCATTTT. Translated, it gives CATSRDRGLYSNQPQHF.

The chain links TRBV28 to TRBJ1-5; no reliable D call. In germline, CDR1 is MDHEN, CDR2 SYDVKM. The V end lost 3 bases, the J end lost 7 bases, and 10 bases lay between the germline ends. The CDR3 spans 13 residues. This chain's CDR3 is CASSFPISQPQHF. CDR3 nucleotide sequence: TGTGCCAGCAGTTTTCCCATCTCCCAGCCCCAGCATTTT.